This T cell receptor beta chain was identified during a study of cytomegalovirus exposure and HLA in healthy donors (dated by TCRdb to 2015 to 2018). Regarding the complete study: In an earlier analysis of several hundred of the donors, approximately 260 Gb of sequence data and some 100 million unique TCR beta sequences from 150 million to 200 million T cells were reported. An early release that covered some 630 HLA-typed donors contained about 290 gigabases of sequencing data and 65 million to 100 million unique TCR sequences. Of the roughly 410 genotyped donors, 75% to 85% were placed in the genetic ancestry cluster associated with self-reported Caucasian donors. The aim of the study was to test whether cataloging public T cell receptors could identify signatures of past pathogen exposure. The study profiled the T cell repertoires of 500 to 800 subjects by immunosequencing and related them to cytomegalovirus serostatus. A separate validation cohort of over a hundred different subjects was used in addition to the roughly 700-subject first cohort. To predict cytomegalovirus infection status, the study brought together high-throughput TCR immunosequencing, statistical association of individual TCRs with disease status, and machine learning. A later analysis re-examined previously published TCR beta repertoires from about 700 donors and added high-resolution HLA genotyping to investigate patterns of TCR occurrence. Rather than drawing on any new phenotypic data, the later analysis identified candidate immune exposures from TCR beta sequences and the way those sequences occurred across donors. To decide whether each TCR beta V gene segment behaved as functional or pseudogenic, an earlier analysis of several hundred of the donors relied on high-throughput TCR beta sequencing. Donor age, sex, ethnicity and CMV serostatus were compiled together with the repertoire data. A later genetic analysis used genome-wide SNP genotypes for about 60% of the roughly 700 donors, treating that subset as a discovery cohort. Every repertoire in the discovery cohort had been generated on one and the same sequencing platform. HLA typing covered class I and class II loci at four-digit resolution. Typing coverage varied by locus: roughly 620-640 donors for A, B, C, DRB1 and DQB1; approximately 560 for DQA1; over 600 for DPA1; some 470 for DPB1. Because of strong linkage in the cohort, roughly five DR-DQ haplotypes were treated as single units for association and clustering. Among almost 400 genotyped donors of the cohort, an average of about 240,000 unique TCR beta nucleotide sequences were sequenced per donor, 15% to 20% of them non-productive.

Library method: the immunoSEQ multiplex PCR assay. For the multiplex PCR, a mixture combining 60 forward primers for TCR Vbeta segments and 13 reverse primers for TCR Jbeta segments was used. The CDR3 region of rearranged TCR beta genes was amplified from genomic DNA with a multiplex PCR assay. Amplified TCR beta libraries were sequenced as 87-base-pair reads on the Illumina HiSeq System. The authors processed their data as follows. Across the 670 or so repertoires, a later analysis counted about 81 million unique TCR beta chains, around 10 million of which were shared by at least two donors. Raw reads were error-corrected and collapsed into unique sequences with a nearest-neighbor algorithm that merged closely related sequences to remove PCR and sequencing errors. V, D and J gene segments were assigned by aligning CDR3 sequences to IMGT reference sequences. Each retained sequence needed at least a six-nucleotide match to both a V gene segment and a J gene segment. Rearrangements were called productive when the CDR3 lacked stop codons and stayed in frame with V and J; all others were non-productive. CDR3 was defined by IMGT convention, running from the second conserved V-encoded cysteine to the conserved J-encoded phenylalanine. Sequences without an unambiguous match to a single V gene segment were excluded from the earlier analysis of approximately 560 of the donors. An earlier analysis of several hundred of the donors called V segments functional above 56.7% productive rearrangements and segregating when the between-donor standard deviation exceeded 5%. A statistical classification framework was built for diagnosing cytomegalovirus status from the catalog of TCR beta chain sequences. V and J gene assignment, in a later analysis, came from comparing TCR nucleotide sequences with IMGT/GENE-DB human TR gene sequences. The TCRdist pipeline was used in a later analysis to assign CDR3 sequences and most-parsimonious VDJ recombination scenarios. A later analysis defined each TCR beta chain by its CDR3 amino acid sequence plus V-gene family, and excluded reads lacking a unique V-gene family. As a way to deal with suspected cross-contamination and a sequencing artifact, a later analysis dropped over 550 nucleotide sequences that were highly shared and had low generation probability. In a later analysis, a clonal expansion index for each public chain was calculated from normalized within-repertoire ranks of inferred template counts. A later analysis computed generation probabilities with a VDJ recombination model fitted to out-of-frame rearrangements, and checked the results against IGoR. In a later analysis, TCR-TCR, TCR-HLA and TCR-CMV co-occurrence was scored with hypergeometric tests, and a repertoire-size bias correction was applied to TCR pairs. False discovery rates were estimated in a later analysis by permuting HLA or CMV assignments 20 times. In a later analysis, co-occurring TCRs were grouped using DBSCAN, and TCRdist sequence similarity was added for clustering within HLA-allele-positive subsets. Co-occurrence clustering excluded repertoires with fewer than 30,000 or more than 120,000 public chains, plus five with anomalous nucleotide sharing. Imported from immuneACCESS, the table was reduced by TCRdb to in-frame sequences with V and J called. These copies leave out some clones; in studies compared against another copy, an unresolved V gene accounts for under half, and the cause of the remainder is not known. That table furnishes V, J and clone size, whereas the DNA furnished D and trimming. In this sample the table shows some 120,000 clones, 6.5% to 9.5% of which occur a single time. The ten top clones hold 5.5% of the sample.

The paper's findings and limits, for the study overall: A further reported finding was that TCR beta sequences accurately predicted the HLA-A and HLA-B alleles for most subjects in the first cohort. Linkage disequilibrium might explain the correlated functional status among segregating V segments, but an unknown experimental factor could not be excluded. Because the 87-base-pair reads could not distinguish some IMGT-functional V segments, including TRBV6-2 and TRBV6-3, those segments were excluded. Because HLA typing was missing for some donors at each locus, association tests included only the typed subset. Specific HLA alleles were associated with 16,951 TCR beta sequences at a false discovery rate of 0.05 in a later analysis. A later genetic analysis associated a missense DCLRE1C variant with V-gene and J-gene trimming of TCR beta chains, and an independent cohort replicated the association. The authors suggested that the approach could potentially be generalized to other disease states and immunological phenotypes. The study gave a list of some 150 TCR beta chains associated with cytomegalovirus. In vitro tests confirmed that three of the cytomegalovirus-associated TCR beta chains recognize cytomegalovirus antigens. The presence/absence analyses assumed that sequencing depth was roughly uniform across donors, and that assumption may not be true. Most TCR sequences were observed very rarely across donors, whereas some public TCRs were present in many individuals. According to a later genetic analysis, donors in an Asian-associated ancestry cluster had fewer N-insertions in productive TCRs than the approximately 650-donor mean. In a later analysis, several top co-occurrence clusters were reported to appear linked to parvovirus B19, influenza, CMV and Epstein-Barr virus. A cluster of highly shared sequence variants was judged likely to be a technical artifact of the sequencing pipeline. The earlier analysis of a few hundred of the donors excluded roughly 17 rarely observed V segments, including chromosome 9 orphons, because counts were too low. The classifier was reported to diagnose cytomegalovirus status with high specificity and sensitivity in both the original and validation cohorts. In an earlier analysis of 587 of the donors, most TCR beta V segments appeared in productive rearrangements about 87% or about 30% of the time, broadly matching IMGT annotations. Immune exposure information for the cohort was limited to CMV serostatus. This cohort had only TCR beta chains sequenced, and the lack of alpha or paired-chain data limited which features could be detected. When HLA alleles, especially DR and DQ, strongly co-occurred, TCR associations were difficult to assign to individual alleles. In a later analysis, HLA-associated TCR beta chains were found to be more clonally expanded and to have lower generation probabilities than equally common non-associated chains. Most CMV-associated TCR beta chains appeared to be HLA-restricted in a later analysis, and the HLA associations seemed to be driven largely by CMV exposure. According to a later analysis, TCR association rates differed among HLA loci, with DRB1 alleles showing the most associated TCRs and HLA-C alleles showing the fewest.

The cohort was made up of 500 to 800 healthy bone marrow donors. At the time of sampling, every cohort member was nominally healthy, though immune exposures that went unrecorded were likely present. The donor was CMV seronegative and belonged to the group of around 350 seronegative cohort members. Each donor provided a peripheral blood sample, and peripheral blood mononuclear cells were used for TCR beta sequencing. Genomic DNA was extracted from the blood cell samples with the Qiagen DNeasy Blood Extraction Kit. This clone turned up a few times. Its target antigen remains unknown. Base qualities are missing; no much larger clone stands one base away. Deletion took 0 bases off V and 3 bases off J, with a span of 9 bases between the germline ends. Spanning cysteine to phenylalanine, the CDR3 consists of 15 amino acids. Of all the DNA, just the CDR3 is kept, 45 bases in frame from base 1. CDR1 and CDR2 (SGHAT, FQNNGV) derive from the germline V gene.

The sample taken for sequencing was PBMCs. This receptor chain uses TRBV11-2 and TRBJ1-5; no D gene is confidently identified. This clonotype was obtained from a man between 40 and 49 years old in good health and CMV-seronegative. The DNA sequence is TGTGCCAGCAGCTTAGATCGAGGGTACAATCAGCCCCAGCATTTT. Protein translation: CASSLDRGYNQPQHF. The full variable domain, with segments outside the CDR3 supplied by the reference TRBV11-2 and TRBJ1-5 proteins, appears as EAGVAQSPRYKIIEKRQSVAFWCNPISGHATLYWYQQILGQGPKLLIQFQNNGVVDDSQLPKDRFSAERLKGVDSTLKIQPAKLEDSAVYLCASSLDRGYNQPQHFGDGTRLSIL.